Reported below is one TCR beta chain. As yet, its antigen is unknown. The data belong to a study of radiotherapy plus CTLA-4 blockade in lung cancer. Overall study results and limits: After radiotherapy and ipilimumab, tumor-derived clones expanded in peripheral blood.

This CDR3 is built from 14 residues. The V and J ends lost 3 bases and 5 bases respectively, with 11 bases between them. Germline CDR1 MNHNS, CDR2 SASEGT. TCRdb keeps only in-frame clones here, not all; method: immunoSEQ multiplex PCR. The profile covers some 50,000 clones, with roughly three quarters appearing a single time and about 2.9% taken by the ten largest. Sequenced here: peripheral blood, sampled from a patient treated with radiotherapy plus ipilimumab. This TCR came from a human donor with non-small cell lung cancer who had a partial response to radiotherapy plus ipilimumab. The chain recombines TRBV6-1 with TRBJ1-3; tentative D call: TRBD1 (6 bases). CDR3 protein: CASSERTERNTIYF. In nucleotides, the CDR3 is TGTGCCAGCAGTGAGAGGACAGAAAGAAACACCATATATTTT.